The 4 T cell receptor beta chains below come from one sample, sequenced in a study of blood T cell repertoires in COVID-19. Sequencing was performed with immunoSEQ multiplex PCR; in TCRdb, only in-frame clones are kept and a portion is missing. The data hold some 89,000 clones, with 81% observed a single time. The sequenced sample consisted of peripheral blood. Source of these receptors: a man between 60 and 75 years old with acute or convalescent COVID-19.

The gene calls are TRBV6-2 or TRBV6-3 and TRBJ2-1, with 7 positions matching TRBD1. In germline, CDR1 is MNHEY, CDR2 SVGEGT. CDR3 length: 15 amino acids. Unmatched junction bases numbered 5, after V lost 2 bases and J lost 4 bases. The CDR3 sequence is CASSYRDSLYNEQFF. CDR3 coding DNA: TGTGCCAGCAGTTACAGGGACAGCTTATACAATGAGCAGTTCTTC.

The CDR3 loop reads CSVAPGGAFYGYTF. The CDR3 nucleotides read TGCAGCGTTGCCCCAGGGGGCGCGTTCTATGGCTACACCTTC. This chain links TRBV29-1 with TRBJ1-2; the match to TRBD1 covers 8 bases. The V and J ends lost 4 bases and 4 bases, in that order; junction bases with no gene match: 8. CDR1 is SQVTM, CDR2 ANQGSEA, per germline. This CDR3 is 14 amino acids long.

This CDR3 is CASSLVPGGNEKLFF. The CDR3, as DNA: TGCGCCAGCAGCTTGGTCCCAGGGGGCAATGAAAAACTGTTTTTT. V usage is TRBV5-1 and J usage is TRBJ1-4; 8 nucleotides match TRBD1. Trimming removed 0 bases from V and 5 bases from J; junction bases left unmatched: 3. The germline gives CDR1 SGHRS, CDR2 YFSETQ. The CDR3 has 15 amino acids.

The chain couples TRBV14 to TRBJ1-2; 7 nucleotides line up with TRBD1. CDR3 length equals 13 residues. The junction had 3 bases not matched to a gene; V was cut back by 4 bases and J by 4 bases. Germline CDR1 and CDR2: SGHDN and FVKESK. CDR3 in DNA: TGTGCCAGCAGCCCGGGACAGTCCTATGGCTACACCTTC. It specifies CASSPGQSYGYTF.